What follows are 30 T cell receptor beta chains derived from one specimen sequenced in a study of blood T cell repertoires in COVID-19. TCRdb's copy holds only in-frame clones and misses some; the assay was immunoSEQ multiplex PCR. The sample has 20,000 to 25,000 clones, more than 75% seen once; the top ten hold roughly a quarter. The specimen sequenced was peripheral blood. The receptor source for this set is a human donor with active COVID-19. The donor label of this sample is uncertain.

V and J are TRBV7-9 and TRBJ2-7; unclear D gene. In germline, CDR1 is SEHNR, CDR2 FQNEAQ (reference sequence). The CDR3 length is 11 residues. Trimming took 5 bases from V and 4 from J, leaving 6 bases between them. In DNA form, the CDR3 reads TGTGCCAGCAGCGAGGAGTACGAGCAGTACTTC. Translating it yields CASSEEYEQYF.

The chain recombines TRBV6-5 with TRBJ1-2; D is uncertain. Germline V lookup: CDR1 MNHEY, CDR2 SVGAGI. This CDR3 is 13 amino acids long. The germline V and J ends were trimmed by 6 bases and 2 bases, with 10 bases remaining between them. CDR3: CASRQGGNYGYTF. The CDR3, as DNA: TGTGCCAGCAGACAAGGAGGGAACTATGGCTACACCTTC.

V is TRBV2 and J is TRBJ2-5; 11 bases are a match to TRBD2. The V gene end was trimmed by 3 bases and the J gene end by 2 bases; junction bases not matched to a gene: 8. CDR3 size: 17 residues. The germline V gene encodes CDR1 SNHLY and CDR2 FYNNEI. The CDR3 sequence is CASSEIAGGIKQETQYF. The CDR3 DNA sequence: TGTGCCAGCAGTGAGATAGCGGGGGGGATTAAGCAAGAGACCCAGTACTTC. Filled out from reference TRBV2 and TRBJ2-5, the complete variable domain reads EPEVTQTPSHQVTQMGQEVILRCVPISNHLYFYWYRQILGQKVEFLVSFYNNEISEKSEIFDDQFSVERPDGSNFTLKIRSTKLEDSAMYFCASSEIAGGIKQETQYFGPGTRLLVL.

This clone was detected a few times. This chain's CDR3 is CASSLSSFYEQFF. The CDR3 DNA reads TGTGCCAGCAGCTTGTCTAGTTTCTATGAGCAGTTCTTC. The V call is TRBV11-2, the J call TRBJ2-1; D is undetermined. Per germline, CDR1 SGHAT and CDR2 FQNNGV. The ends were cut back, 3 bases at V and 8 bases at J, with 11 bases in the middle. This CDR3 is 13 amino acids long. Combining the CDR3 with reference TRBV11-2 and TRBJ2-1 gives the whole variable domain EAGVAQSPRYKIIEKRQSVAFWCNPISGHATLYWYQQILGQGPKLLIQFQNNGVVDDSQLPKDRFSAERLKGVDSTLKIQPAKLEDSAVYLCASSLSSFYEQFFGPGTRLTVL.

This clone was counted only a few times. This chain connects TRBV30 to TRBJ2-7; TRBD2 might be the D (5 bases). From germline, CDR1 is GTSNPN and CDR2 SVGIG (reference sequence). The V end lost 5 bases, the J end lost 4 bases, and 9 bases lay between the germline ends. CDR3 length equals 11 residues. The DNA of the CDR3 is TGTGCCTGGGGCGAGGGATACGAGCAGTACTTC. As protein: CAWGEGYEQYF.

This clone appeared a single time. The chain joins TRBV4-2 to TRBJ2-7, with 9 bases aligning to TRBD2. J lost 3 bases, V lost 0 bases, and 3 bases had no gene match. CDR3 size: 15 residues. CDR1 LGHNA and CDR2 YNFKEQ come from the germline V gene. The CDR3 sequence is CASSQDLAGVYEQYF. The CDR3 coding sequence is TGTGCCAGCAGCCAAGATTTAGCGGGAGTCTACGAGCAGTACTTC.

The table lists this clone with a count of one. The chain recombines TRBV11-2 with TRBJ1-3, with a weak D call TRBD1 (5 bases). Trimming removed 3 bases from V and 1 base from J, with 10 bases in between. CDR1 is SGHAT and CDR2 is FQNNGV in the germline V gene. The CDR3 contains 15 residues. The CDR3, as DNA: TGTGCCAGCAGCTTGTTCCAGGGTTCTGGAAACACCATATATTTT. Protein product: CASSLFQGSGNTIYF.

The genes are TRBV7-2 and TRBJ2-5, with 8 bases aligning to TRBD1. Germline CDR1 is SGHTA and CDR2 is FQGNSA. This CDR3 is built from 16 residues. With 1 base clipped from V and 5 bases from J, the junction kept 9 bases outside the gene matches. The CDR3: CASSLVLGQGAETQYF. The CDR3 DNA reads as TGTGCCAGCAGCTTAGTTTTGGGTCAGGGGGCGGAGACCCAGTACTTC.

The chain uses TRBV4-2 and TRBJ2-2; D is possibly TRBD1 (6 bases). The CDR3 consists of 15 residues. Trimming left V 6 bases short and J 0 bases short, with 11 bases between. Per germline, CDR1 LGHNA and CDR2 YNFKEQ. CDR3 sequence reads: CASSQGPTNTGELFF. The CDR3 DNA is TGTGCCAGCAGTCAGGGGCCAACGAACACCGGGGAGCTGTTTTTT.

The chain combines TRBV19 with TRBJ2-2; TRBD2 matches 10 bases. This CDR3 has 19 amino acids. The junction had 18 bases not matched to a gene; V was cut back by 3 bases and J by 8 bases. In germline, CDR1 is LNHDA, CDR2 SQIVND (reference sequence). As DNA, the CDR3 is TGTGCCAGTAGTATCTCGGGAGTAGCGGGAGGCCCAAGGCCGGGGGAGCTGTTTTTT. It codes for CASSISGVAGGPRPGELFF.

The chain has TRBV3-1 (or the pseudogene TRBV3-2) and TRBJ2-5, with D possibly matching TRBD2 (6 bases). This CDR3 is 14 amino acids long. Germline V CDR1 and CDR2: LGHDT, YNNKEL (reference sequence). V dropped 4 bases and J dropped 5 bases, with 14 bases sitting between them. DNA of the CDR3: TGTGCCAGCAGCCCCGGGAGCCGGAGGGAGACCCAGTACTTC. It yields the protein CASSPGSRRETQYF.

This chain uses TRBV3-1 (or the pseudogene TRBV3-2) with TRBJ1-5, with D possibly being TRBD1 (5 bases). V was shortened by 3 bases and J by 9 bases, with 15 bases between the two germline ends. From germline, CDR1 is LGHDT and CDR2 YNNKEL (reference sequence). The length of the CDR3 is 14 residues. The CDR3 DNA sequence: TGTGCCAGCAGCCAGGGTCAGGGAAGTACGCCCCAGCATTTT. Its protein is CASSQGQGSTPQHF.

The chain employs TRBV29-1 and TRBJ2-5; 7 positions match TRBD2. Germline V gene lookup returns CDR1 SQVTM and CDR2 ANQGSEA. The CDR3 length is 11 residues. Losses at the gene ends were 4 bases for V and 5 bases for J; bases not matched to a gene: 1. The CDR3 DNA follows: TGCAGCGTTGGGGAGGGGGAGACCCAGTACTTC. As protein: CSVGEGETQYF.

This clone was counted between two and nine times. The rearrangement uses TRBV5-4 and TRBJ2-1; 9 nucleotides agree with TRBD2. The junction had 3 bases not matched to a gene; V was cut back by 2 bases and J by 0 bases. This CDR3 has 16 residues. CDR1 and CDR2 from the germline V gene are SGHNT and YYREEE (reference sequence). The DNA of the CDR3 is TGTGCCAGCAGCTTAGGAGCGGGGGGCTCCTACAATGAGCAGTTCTTC. Translation gives CASSLGAGGSYNEQFF. Full variable domain (outside the CDR3, taken from reference TRBV5-4 and TRBJ2-1): ETGVTQSPTHLIKTRGQQVTLRCSSQSGHNTVSWYQQALGQGPQFIFQYYREEENGRGNFPPRFSGLQFPNYSSELNVNALELDDSALYLCASSLGAGGSYNEQFFGPGTRLTVL.

The rearrangement joins TRBV29-1 to TRBJ1-1; the D gene is possibly TRBD1 (5 bases). V was clipped by 6 bases and J by 5 bases, with 19 bases between them. CDR3 length equals 14 residues. Germline lookup yields CDR1 SQVTM and CDR2 ANQGSEA. CDR3 region: CSVRRQTDGTEAFF. The CDR3 DNA reads TGCAGCGTGCGAAGACAGACCGATGGGACTGAAGCTTTCTTT.

As DNA, the CDR3 is TGTGCCAGCAGCGTAGCGGCAGGGGTAGCCTACGAGCAGTACTTC. It yields the protein CASSVAAGVAYEQYF. This chain uses TRBV9 with TRBJ2-7; TRBD1 might be the D (6 bases). The CDR3 extends over 15 amino acids. Deletions cut 0 bases from V and 2 bases from J, with 12 bases between. Germline V gene data show CDR1 as SGDLS and CDR2 as YYNGEE.

The J gene is TRBJ2-5, the V gene TRBV6-6, with 9 bases that match TRBD2. The V and J ends lost 6 bases and 3 bases, in that order; junction bases with no gene match: 5. There are 14 residues in the CDR3. In germline, CDR1 is MNHNY, CDR2 SVGAGI (reference sequence). In DNA form, the CDR3 reads TGTGCCAGCAGGCCGGGACTAGCCGAAGAGACCCAGTACTTC. Translating gives CASRPGLAEETQYF.

The genes are TRBV6-5 and TRBJ2-3; D perhaps matches TRBD2 (6 bases). The germline V gene encodes CDR1 MNHEY and CDR2 SVGAGI. This CDR3 is 16 amino acids long. V lost 4 bases to trimming and J lost 7 bases, with 21 bases between them. The CDR3 is CASSSGTGSRSNTQYF. DNA of the CDR3: TGTGCCAGCAGTTCAGGGACCGGGAGTAGGTCAAATACGCAGTATTTT.

The rearrangement uses TRBV11-2 and TRBJ1-1; D not certain. CDR1 SGHAT and CDR2 FQNNGV come from the germline V gene. Trimming pared 1 base from V and 1 base from J, leaving 7 bases between. This CDR3 comprises 14 residues. CDR3 DNA sequence: TGTGCCAGCAGCTTAGCCCGGGGGAACACTGAAGCTTTCTTT. It encodes CASSLARGNTEAFF.

DNA for the CDR3: TGTGCCAGCAGTGCAACTAGCGGGAGGGCCGGTCAGTACTTC. Its translation is CASSATSGRAGQYF. J is TRBJ2-7 and V is TRBV28; 13 nucleotides match TRBD2. The CDR3 sequence is 14 residues long. Germline trimming cut 5 bases from V and 10 bases from J; bases unmatched to any gene: 8. Looked up from germline, CDR1 is MDHEN and CDR2 is SYDVKM.

V is TRBV6-6 and J is TRBJ1-2; TRBD1 aligns across 10 bases. The germline V gene encodes CDR1 MNHNY and CDR2 SVGAGI (reference sequence). After removal of 2 bases from V and 8 bases from J, the junction contained 8 bases not matched to a gene. The CDR3 spans 15 residues. CDR3 loop: CASSYMTGGAGGYTF. The CDR3 DNA reads TGTGCCAGCAGTTACATGACAGGGGGCGCTGGAGGCTACACCTTC.

The chain carries TRBV11-3 and TRBJ1-5; 9 nucleotides align to TRBD1. Germline V gene sequence: CDR1 SGHNT, CDR2 YENEEA. There are 14 residues in the CDR3. V trimming: 4 bases; J trimming: 4 bases; junction bases outside the gene matches: 2. CDR3 loop: CASSSGTGNQPQHF. The CDR3 DNA follows: TGTGCCAGCAGCTCCGGGACAGGGAATCAGCCCCAGCATTTT. Full variable domain (rest looked up from reference TRBV11-3 and TRBJ1-5): EAGVVQSPRYKIIEKKQPVAFWCNPISGHNTLYWYLQNLGQGPELLIRYENEEAVDDSQLPKDRFSAERLKGVDSTLKIQPAELGDSAVYLCASSSGTGNQPQHFGDGTRLSIL.

The chain links TRBV6-5 to TRBJ1-1; the D is unclear. CDR1 is MNHEY and CDR2 is SVGAGI in the germline V gene. The germline V and J ends were trimmed by 6 bases and 0 bases, with 8 bases remaining between them. The CDR3 consists of 13 residues. DNA for the CDR3: TGTGCCAGCAGCTCCGGGTTGAACACTGAAGCTTTCTTT. Protein sequence: CASSSGLNTEAFF.

The CDR3 region has the DNA TGTGCCAGCAGCTCGCGACAGGGCGTGAACACTGAAGCTTTCTTT. It specifies CASSSRQGVNTEAFF. V and J are TRBV7-6 and TRBJ1-1; 7 bases are shared with TRBD1. From germline, CDR1 is SGHVS and CDR2 FNYEAQ. CDR3 length equals 15 residues. With V trimmed by 4 bases and J by 0 bases, 5 bases remained unmatched. Looking up the rest from reference TRBV7-6 and TRBJ1-1 gives the full variable domain: GAGVSQSPRYKVTKRGQDVALRCDPISGHVSLYWYRQALGQGPEFLTYFNYEAQQDKSGLPNDRFSAERPEGSISTLTIQRTEQRDSAMYRCASSSRQGVNTEAFFGQGTRLTVV.

The chain carries TRBV25-1 and TRBJ1-5; TRBD1 might be the D (5 bases). V shed 6 bases and J shed 1 base, with 16 bases lying between them. Germline assignment: CDR1 MGHDK and CDR2 SYGVNS. The CDR3 has 16 amino acids. This chain's CDR3 is CASRAPGGGSNQPQHF. The CDR3 nucleotides are TGTGCCAGCAGGGCCCCCGGGGGTGGCAGCAATCAGCCCCAGCATTTT.

The rearrangement uses TRBV12-5 and TRBJ1-1, with D perhaps matching TRBD1 (6 bases). Germline V gives CDR1 LGHNT, CDR2 FRNRAP. This CDR3 has 17 residues. The V gene lost 3 bases and the J gene lost 4 bases, with 21 bases spanning the gap. CDR3 loop: CASGFWPKTGGGTEAFF. In DNA, the CDR3 is TGTGCTAGTGGTTTTTGGCCGAAGACAGGCGGAGGCACTGAAGCTTTCTTT.

The gene calls are TRBV5-4 and TRBJ2-2; 7 positions match TRBD2. V lost 7 bases and J lost 5; bases outside the gene matches: 11. The germline V gene encodes CDR1 SGHNT and CDR2 YYREEE (reference sequence). The CDR3 has 15 residues. CDR3 sequence (DNA): TGTGCCAGCGGGTGGGAGGGAGTTCAAACCGGGGAGCTGTTTTTT. Translating it yields CASGWEGVQTGELFF.

The chain recombines TRBV18 with TRBJ1-1, with D possibly being TRBD1 (6 bases). V dropped 4 bases and J dropped 5 bases, with 14 bases sitting between them. Germline CDR1 is KGHSH and CDR2 is LQKENI. The CDR3 length is 14 residues. CDR3: CASSLQGSRTEAFF. The CDR3 bases are TGTGCCAGCTCACTGCAGGGGAGTCGGACTGAAGCTTTCTTT.

The V call is TRBV7-8, the J call TRBJ1-5; possibly TRBD1 for D (5 bases). The germline gives CDR1 SGHVS, CDR2 FQNEAQ. The V and J ends lost 2 bases and 5 bases respectively, with 10 bases between them. CDR3 length: 14 amino acids. The CDR3 region is CASSLTRRDQPQHF. The CDR3 DNA is TGTGCCAGCAGCTTAACCCGCAGGGATCAGCCCCAGCATTTT.

The chain is built from TRBV25-1 and TRBJ2-7; D is perhaps TRBD1 (6 bases). The CDR3 spans 18 residues. Germline V CDR1 and CDR2: MGHDK, SYGVNS. Trimming removed 5 bases from V and 4 bases from J, with 27 bases in between. DNA of the CDR3: TGTGCCAGCAGTAAAAAAACGGCGGACAGCGCCAAGGGGTACGAGCAGTACTTC. This codes for CASSKKTADSAKGYEQYF.